Given below is one T cell receptor (beta chain) in context. Trimming pared 4 bases from V and 4 bases from J, leaving 15 bases between. The CDR3 sequence is 15 residues long. Germline assignment: CDR1 SGHRS and CDR2 YFSETQ. Authors' data handling: Amplified reference gene primers provided the basis for estimating nucleated cell counts. Sequencing used immunoSEQ multiplex PCR; TCRdb keeps in-frame clones, though not all of them. The V and J calls and clone size were taken over from that table, and D and trimming were inferred from the DNA. Altogether under 130,000 clones are present, 69% being singletons, with the ten largest covering around 6.3%. This record belongs to a study of blood T cell repertoires in COVID-19. About the research overall: Whether acute or convalescent, the COVID-19 samples came from the United States, Italy and Spain.

The source is an older man with acute or convalescent COVID-19. The sample comprised peripheral blood. V usage is TRBV5-1 and J usage is TRBJ2-1, with a possible D match to TRBD1 (6 bases). CDR3 loop: CASSRDPGEYNEQFF. In DNA, the CDR3 is TGCGCCAGCAGCCGAGACCCAGGGGAGTACAATGAGCAGTTCTTC.